This TCR beta chain stems from a study of tumor-infiltrating lymphocytes in localized non-small cell lung cancer. Whole-study results and caveats: Tumors had more T cell infiltration than uninvolved lung, per TCRbeta sequencing and CD3 counts. Different pieces of the same tissue went to different assays, confounding technical variation with intratumor heterogeneity. Only some patients had TCR sequencing, depending on available tissue. Tumor T-cell fraction was not associated with recurrence-free survival.

The table came from immunoSEQ multiplex PCR; TCRdb's copy has only in-frame clones and leaves some out. The table includes over 10,000 clones, more than 65% detected once. In regard to this clone: Its antigen is as yet unknown.

Germline V gene data show CDR1 as SGHTA and CDR2 as FQGNSA. Trimming cost V 1 base and J 5 bases; bases outside gene matches: 0. This CDR3 is built from 13 residues. The receptor's source is a human donor with non-small cell lung cancer. The sample was lung tumor tissue. The gene calls are TRBV7-2 and TRBJ1-1, with 8 bases matching TRBD1. CDR3 residues: CASSLGQGTEAFF. CDR3 in DNA: TGTGCCAGCAGCTTAGGACAGGGGACTGAAGCTTTCTTT.